This T cell receptor beta chain was sequenced for a study of T cell responses to AZD1222 COVID-19 vaccine (dated by TCRdb to the early 2020s). With respect to the entire study: AZD1222 recipients with second doses at about 4 weeks or about 12 weeks were pooled, because spike-specific TCR depth and breadth did not differ between schedules. TCR sequencing was performed for roughly 250 trial participants, of whom around 200 were given two doses of AZD1222 and 26 were given two doses of MenACWY control vaccine. Trial participants were enrolled by age into 18-55, 56-69 and 70-plus year subgroups, with about 150, 27 and 61 TCR-sequenced participants respectively. General findings and caveats noted by the study authors: Because no samples from the day 14 peak response were available, repertoires could be characterized only after the peak T cell response. Most participants were white British and females outnumbered males, and the authors suggested that clonal diversity may have been underestimated. Vaccine-associated CD4 TCRs spanned the whole spike protein, with dominant responses in regions 160-218 and 743-854. Reportedly, close to half of the unique spike-specific TCRs recognized epitopes lying outside the regions that are mutated in the B.1.351 and B.1.1.7 variants. A significant rise in spike-specific TCR breadth and depth was observed after two AZD1222 doses relative to day 0 and relative to MenACWY recipients. Only a handful of AZD1222 recipients were SARS-CoV-2 seropositive at baseline, limiting conclusions about previously exposed vaccinees. In the small 56-69-year group, the increase in depth fell short of significance, most likely because of low power.

The CDR3 regions of human TCRbeta chains were subjected to immunosequencing. The paper's processing steps were these. TCRs in the repertoires were compared against a reference library of SARS-CoV-2-specific TCRs that had been generated with the MIRA antigen-specificity platform. Breadth was defined as the fraction of unique TCRs that were SARS-CoV-2-associated, and depth was defined as the fraction of total T cells that were SARS-CoV-2-associated. Using the MIRA data, each spike-specific TCR was mapped to the spike region that the TCR reacts to and placed in a CD4 or CD8 class. Log10-transformed breadth and depth values were compared by one-way ANOVA with Sidak's multiple comparisons tests. Entries here come from immuneACCESS through TCRdb and include only in-frame sequences with V and J called. Some clones fail to appear in such tables; in the studies checked, an unresolved V gene covers under half of the shortfall, and the cause of the remainder is unknown. From that table come the V and J calls and clone size; the DNA was used to work out D and trimming. Across this sample there are about 110,000 clones, with about 88% seen only once. Clones ranked in the top ten supply about 15% of the sample.

Worth noting for this clone: No cognate antigen has been identified for it. Base qualities are not recorded, but no much larger clone differs from it by a single base.

The time point label, read with the paper, signifies: baseline before first vaccination. Samples from vaccinated people were obtained from the UK trials COV001 and COV002, which included a single-blind randomized controlled phase 2/3 trial of AZD1222 (ChAdOx1 nCoV-19) in healthy adults. For TCRbeta chain sequencing, PBMC samples from trial participants were taken at day 0 and at day 28 after the second dose. The sequence derives from an adult in good health. This sample comprised peripheral blood, obtained on day 0 of AZD1222 vaccination.

CDR3 reads: CASSLSGTGYEKLFF. The nucleotide sequence reads as follows: TGTGCCAGCAGTTTATCAGGGACAGGGTATGAAAAACTGTTTTTT. This sequence uses TRBV27 and TRBJ1-4; 9 bases in the junction line up with TRBD1. CDR1 MNHEY and CDR2 SMNVEV were looked up in the germline V gene (reference sequence). Inclusive of the bounding cysteine and phenylalanine, the CDR3 is 15 residues long. Only CDR3 DNA remains: 45 bases, in frame from the first base. Compared with germline, V lacks 0 bases and J lacks 6 bases; bases without a gene match: 2. The CDR3, completed at both ends by the reference TRBV27 and TRBJ1-4 genes, gives the full variable domain EAQVTQNPRYLITVTGKKLTVTCSQNMNHEYMSWYRQDPGLGLRQIYYSMNVEVTDKGDVPEGYKVSRKEKRNFPLILESPSPNQTSLYFCASSLSGTGYEKLFFGSGTQLSVL.